This TCR beta chain was recorded in a study of blood T cell repertoires in COVID-19. Turning to the study itself: The United States, Italy and Spain provided the acute and convalescent COVID-19 samples.

In the authors' methods: Quantification of nucleated cells was approximated via reference gene primer amplification. Sequencing used immunoSEQ multiplex PCR; TCRdb keeps in-frame clones, though not all of them. V and J calls and clone size come straight from that table; D and trimming were deduced from the DNA. The table shows 300,000 to 350,000 clones, with 88% occurring only once. The CDR3 is made up of 13 amino acids. V gave up 1 base and J gave up 13 bases, with 14 bases separating them. Germline V lookup: CDR1 LGHDT, CDR2 YNNKEL (reference sequence). The sample consisted of peripheral blood. The TCR comes from an older woman with COVID-19, enrolled during active disease. The rearrangement uses TRBV3-1 (or the pseudogene TRBV3-2) and TRBJ2-1; tentative D call: TRBD2 (6 bases). The CDR3 DNA is TGTGCCAGCAGCCAAGCGGTGGGACTCACACAGTTCTTC. It is translated as CASSQAVGLTQFF.